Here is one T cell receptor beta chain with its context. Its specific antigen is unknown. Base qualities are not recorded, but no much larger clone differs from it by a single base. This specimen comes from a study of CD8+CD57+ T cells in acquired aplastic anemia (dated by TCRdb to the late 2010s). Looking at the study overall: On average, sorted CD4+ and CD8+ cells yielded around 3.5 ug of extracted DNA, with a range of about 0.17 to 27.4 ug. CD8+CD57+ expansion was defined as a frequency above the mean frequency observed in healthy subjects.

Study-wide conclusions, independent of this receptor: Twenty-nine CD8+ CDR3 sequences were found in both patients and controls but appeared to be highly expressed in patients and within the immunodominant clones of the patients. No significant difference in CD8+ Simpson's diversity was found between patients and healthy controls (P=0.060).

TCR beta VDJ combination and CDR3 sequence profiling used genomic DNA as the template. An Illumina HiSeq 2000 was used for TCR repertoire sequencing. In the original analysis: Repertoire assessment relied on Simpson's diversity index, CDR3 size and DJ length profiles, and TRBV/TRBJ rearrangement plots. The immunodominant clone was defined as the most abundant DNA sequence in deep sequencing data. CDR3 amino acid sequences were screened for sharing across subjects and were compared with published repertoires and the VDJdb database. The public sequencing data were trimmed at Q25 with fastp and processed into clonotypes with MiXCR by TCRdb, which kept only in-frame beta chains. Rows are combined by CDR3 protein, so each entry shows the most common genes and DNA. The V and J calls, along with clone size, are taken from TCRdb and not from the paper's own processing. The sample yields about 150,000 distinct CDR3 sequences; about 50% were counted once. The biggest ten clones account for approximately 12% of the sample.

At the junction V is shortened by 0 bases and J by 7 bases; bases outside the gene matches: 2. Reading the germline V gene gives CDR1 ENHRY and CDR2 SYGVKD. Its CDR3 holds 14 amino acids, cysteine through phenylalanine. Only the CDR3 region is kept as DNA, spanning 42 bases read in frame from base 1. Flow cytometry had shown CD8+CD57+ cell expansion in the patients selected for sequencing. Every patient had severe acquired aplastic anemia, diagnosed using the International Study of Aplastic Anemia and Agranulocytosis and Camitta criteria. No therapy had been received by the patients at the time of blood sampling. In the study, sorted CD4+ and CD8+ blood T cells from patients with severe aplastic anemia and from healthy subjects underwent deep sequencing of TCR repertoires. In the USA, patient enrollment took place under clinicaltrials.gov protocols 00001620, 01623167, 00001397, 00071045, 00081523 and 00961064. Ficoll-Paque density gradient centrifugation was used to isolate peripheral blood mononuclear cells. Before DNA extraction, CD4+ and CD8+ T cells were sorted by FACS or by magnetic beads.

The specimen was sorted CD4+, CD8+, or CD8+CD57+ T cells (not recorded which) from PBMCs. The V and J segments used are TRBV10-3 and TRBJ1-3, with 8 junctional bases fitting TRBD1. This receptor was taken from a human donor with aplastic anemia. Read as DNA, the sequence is TGTGCCATCAGTGAGTCGGCAGGGGGCAACACCATATATTTT. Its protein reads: CAISESAGGNTIYF.